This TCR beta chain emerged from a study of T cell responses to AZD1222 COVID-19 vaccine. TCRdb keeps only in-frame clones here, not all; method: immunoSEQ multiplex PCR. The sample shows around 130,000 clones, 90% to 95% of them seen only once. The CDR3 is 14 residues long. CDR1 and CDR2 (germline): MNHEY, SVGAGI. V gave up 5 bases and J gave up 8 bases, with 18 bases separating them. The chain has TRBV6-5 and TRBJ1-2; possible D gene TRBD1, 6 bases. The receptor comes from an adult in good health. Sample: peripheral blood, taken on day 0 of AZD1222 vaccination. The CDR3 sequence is CASSTPYRVGGYTF. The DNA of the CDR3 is TGTGCCAGCAGTACCCCTTACAGGGTGGGAGGCTACACCTTC.